This T cell receptor (beta chain) is from a study of T cell responses to AZD1222 COVID-19 vaccine (dated by TCRdb to about 2021). With regard to the full study: AZD1222 recipients with second doses at about 4 weeks or about 12 weeks were pooled, because spike-specific TCR depth and breadth did not differ between schedules. Trial participants were enrolled by age into 18-55, 56-69 and 70-plus year subgroups, with around 140, 26 and 57 TCR-sequenced participants respectively. TCR sequencing covered 230 to 250 trial participants: roughly 200 given two doses of AZD1222 and some 25 given two doses of MenACWY control vaccine.

Explained via the paper, the time point label denotes: baseline before first vaccination. The vaccinee samples were drawn from two UK trials, COV001 and COV002, one of which was a single-blind randomized controlled phase 2/3 trial testing AZD1222 (ChAdOx1 nCoV-19) in healthy adults. For TCRbeta chain sequencing, PBMC samples were collected from trial participants at day 0 and at day 28 after the second dose. With regard to this clone: It has no known antigen specificity. Base qualities were left out, and no much larger clone turns up one base away.

What the authors observed across the whole study: A significant rise in spike-specific TCR breadth and depth was observed after two AZD1222 doses relative to day 0 and relative to MenACWY recipients. Because no day 14 peak-response samples were available, repertoires were characterized only after the peak T cell response. Participants were mostly white British and included more females than males, and it was suggested by the authors that clonal diversity may have been underestimated. Conclusions about previously exposed vaccinees are limited because only 5 or 6 AZD1222 recipients were SARS-CoV-2 seropositive at baseline. In the small 56-69-year group, the increase in depth fell short of significance, most likely because of low power. Epitopes outside the regions mutated in the B.1.351 and B.1.1.7 variants were reportedly recognized by nearly half of the unique spike-specific TCRs. CD4 TCRs associated with the vaccine covered the entire spike protein, and the dominant responses were in regions 160-218 and 743-854.

The CDR3 regions of human TCRbeta chains were analyzed by immunosequencing. The study's processing was this. Repertoire TCRs were checked for matches against a reference library of SARS-CoV-2-specific TCRs that had been generated using the MIRA antigen-specificity platform. Breadth meant the fraction of unique TCRs that were SARS-CoV-2-associated, whereas depth meant the fraction of total T cells that were SARS-CoV-2-associated. Using the MIRA data, each spike-specific TCR was assigned both to the spike region to which the TCR was reactive and to a CD4 or CD8 class. Log10-transformed breadth and depth values were compared by one-way ANOVA with Sidak's multiple comparisons tests. The source is immuneACCESS, and TCRdb retained only in-frame sequences with V and J called. Part of the clones is not carried over; for the studies checked, unresolved V genes explain less than half of this, and the remainder is unexplained. V, J and clone size are those of that table, while D and trimming were read from the DNA. This sample is represented by approximately 100,000 clones; about 90% of them were singletons. Roughly 7% of the sample is held by the ten biggest clonotypes.

V is cut back by 3 bases and J by 5 bases, with 2 bases in the junction unmatched. As encoded in the germline V gene (reference sequence), CDR1 is WNHNN while CDR2 is SYGVQD. The CDR3 starts with the cysteine, ends with the phenylalanine, and has 13 residues. CDR3 DNA is the only sequence kept; it has 39 bases, read in frame from the first base. The specimen was peripheral blood, collected on day 0 of AZD1222 vaccination. The TCR originated in an adult in good health. The rearranged segments are TRBV10-1 and TRBJ2-3, with 7 middle bases fitting TRBD1. The DNA sequence is TGCGCCAGCAGTGACAGGGGGTTAGATACGCAGTATTTT. This yields the protein CASSDRGLDTQYF.